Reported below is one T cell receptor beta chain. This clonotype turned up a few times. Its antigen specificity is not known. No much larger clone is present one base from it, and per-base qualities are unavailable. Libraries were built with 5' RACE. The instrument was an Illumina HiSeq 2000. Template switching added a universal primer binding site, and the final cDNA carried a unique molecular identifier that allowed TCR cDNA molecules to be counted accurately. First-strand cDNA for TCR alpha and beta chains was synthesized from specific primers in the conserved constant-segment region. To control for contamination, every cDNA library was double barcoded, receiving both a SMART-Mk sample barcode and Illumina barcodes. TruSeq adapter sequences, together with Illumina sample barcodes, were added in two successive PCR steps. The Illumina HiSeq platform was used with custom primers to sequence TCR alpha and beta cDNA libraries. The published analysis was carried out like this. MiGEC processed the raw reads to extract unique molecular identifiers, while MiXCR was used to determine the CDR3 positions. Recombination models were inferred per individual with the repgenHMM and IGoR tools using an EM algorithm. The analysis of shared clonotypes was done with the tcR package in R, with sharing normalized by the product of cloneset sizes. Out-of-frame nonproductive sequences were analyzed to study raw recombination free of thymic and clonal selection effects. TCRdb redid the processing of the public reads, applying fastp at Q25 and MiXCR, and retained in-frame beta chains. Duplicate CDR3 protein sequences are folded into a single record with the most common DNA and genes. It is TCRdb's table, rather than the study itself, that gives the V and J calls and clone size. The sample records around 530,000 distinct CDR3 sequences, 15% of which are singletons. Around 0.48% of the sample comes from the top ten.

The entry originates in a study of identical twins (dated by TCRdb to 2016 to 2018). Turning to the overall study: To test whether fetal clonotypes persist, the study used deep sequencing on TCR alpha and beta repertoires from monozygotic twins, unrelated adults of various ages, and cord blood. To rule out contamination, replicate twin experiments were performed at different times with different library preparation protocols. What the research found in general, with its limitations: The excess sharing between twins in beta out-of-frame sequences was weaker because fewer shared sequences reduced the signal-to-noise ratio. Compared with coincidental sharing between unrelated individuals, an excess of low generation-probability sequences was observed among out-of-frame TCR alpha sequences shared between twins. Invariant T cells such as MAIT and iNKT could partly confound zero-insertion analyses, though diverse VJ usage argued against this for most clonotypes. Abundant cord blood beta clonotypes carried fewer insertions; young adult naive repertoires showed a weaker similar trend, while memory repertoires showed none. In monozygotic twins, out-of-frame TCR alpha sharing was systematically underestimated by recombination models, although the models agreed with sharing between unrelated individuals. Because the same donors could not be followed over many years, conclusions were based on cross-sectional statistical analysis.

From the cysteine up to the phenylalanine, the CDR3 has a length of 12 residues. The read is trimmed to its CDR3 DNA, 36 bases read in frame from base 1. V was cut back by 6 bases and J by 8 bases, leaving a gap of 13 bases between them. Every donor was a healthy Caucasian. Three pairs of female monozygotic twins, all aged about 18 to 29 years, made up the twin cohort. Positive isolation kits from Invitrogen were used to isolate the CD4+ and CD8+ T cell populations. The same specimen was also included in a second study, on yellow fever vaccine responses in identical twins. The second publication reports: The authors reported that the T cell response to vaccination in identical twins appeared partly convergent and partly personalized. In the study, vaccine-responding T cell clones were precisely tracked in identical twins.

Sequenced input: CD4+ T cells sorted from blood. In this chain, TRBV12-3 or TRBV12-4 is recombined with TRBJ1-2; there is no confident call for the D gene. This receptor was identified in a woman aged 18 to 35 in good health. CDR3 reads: CASSPGVRGYTF. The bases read TGTGCCAGCAGCCCTGGCGTACGCGGCTACACCTTC.